This T cell receptor (beta chain) was found in a study of blood T cell repertoires in COVID-19. At the level of the study: Collection of acute and convalescent COVID-19 samples took place in the United States, Italy and Spain. PBMCs, B-cell-depleted T cells, or T cells provided the cDNA or gDNA that made up the material.

Original handling: Amplification from reference gene primers served as the basis for estimated nucleated cell counts. Only in-frame clones appear in the TCRdb table, and some are missing; sequencing was by immunoSEQ multiplex PCR. V, J and clone size are those of that table, while D and trimming were read from the DNA. The repertoire holds approximately 97,000 clones, around nine tenths seen once, with just over 2% in the top ten. As concerns this clone: A junction boundary mismatches the germline segment, possibly from a read error.

This CDR3 region has 15 residues. Germline V gene data show CDR1 as SSHAT and CDR2 as FNYEAQ (reference sequence). Recruited during active infection, patients (from Seattle) were subsequently followed longitudinally. The sequence derives from a man aged 45-65 years with COVID-19, enrolled during active disease. The V gene is TRBV7-7, the J gene TRBJ1-5; no clear D gene. The sequencing input was peripheral blood. CDR3 loop: CASSSPREMNQPQHF. The CDR3 DNA follows: TGTGCTAGCAGCTCTCCGCGGGAGATGAATCAGCCCCAGCATTTT.